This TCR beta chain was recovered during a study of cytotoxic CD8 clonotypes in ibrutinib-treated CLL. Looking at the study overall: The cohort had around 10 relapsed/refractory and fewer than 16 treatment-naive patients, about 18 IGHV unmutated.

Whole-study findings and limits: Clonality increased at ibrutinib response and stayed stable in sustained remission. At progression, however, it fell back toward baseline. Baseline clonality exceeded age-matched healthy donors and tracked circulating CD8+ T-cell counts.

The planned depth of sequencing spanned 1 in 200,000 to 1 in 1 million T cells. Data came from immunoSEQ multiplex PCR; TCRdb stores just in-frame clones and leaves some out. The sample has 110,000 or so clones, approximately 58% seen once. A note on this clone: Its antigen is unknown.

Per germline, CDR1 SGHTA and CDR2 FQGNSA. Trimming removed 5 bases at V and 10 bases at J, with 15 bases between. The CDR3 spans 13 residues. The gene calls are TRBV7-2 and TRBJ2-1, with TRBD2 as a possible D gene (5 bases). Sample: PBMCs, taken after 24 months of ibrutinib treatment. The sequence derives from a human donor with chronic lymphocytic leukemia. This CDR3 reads CASSPPGNLEQFF. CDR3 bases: TGTGCCAGCAGCCCCCCCGGGAACCTAGAGCAGTTCTTC.